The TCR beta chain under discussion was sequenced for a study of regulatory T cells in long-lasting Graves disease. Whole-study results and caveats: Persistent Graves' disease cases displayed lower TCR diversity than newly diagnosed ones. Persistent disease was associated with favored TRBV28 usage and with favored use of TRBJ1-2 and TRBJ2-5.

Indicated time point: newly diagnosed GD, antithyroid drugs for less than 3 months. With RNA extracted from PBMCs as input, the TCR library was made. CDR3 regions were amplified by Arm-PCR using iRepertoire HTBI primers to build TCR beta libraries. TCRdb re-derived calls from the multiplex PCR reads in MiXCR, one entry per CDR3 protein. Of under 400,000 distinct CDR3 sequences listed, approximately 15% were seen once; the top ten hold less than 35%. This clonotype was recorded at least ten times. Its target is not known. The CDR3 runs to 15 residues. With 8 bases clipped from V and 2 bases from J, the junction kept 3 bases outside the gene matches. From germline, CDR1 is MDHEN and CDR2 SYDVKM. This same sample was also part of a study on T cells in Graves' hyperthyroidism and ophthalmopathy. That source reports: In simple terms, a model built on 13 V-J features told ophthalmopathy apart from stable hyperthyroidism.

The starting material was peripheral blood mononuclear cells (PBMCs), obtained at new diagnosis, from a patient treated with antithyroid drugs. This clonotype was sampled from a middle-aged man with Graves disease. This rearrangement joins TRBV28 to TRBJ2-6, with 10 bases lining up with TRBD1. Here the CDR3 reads CASGTGATGANVLTF. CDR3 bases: TGTGCCAGCGGGACAGGGGCGACTGGGGCCAACGTCCTGACTTTC.